The entry that follows covers one T cell receptor beta chain sequence. Antigen: not known. This sample is part of a study of T cell repertoires in cytomegalovirus infection. About the study: In public TCR beta signatures, there were indications of both CMV infection and matching HLA type. Study outcomes and limitations: Ex vivo responses were dominated by HLA-C-restricted CMV-specific TCR beta clonotypes.

MiXCR was run by TCRdb on the reads, yielding one entry per CDR3 protein. Here the sample spans about half a million distinct CDR3 sequences, approximately 42% being singletons. The sample here was cultured PBMCs, taken from culture after CMV antigen stimulation. The origin of this receptor is a human donor in good health (CMV status not recorded). Some clones in this sample may be carry-over from other donors' samples.

CDR3 in DNA: TGTGCCAGTAGTTTTCAACGGACTAGCGGACCTCCTGGGGAGCAGTACTTC. Its protein product is CASSFQRTSGPPGEQYF. This sequence joins TRBV19 and TRBJ2-7; 10 bases align to TRBD2. Germline V lookup: CDR1 LNHDA, CDR2 SQIVND (reference sequence). V shed 5 bases, J shed 7 bases, and the junction held 17 bases outside the gene matches. CDR3 length equals 17 residues. Supplemented by reference TRBV19 and TRBJ2-7, the full variable domain reads DGGITQSPKYLFRKEGQNVTLSCEQNLNHDAMYWYRQDPGQGLRLIYYSQIVNDFQKGDIAEGYSVSREKKESFPLTVTSAQKNPTAFYLCASSFQRTSGPPGEQYFGPGTRLTVT.